The next 15 T cell receptor beta chains were all read from a single sample in a study of cytomegalovirus exposure and HLA in healthy donors (dated by TCRdb to the late 2010s). Receptor libraries were prepared by the immunoSEQ multiplex PCR assay. The source is immuneACCESS, and TCRdb retained only in-frame sequences with V and J called. Part of the clones is not carried over; for the studies checked, unresolved V genes explain less than half of this, and the remainder is unexplained. The sample contains over 45,000 clones, 85% to 95% of them found a single time. Of the sample, 5.8% falls within the top ten clones. The sample taken for sequencing was PBMCs. Every receptor here comes from a woman aged 18-29 years in good health and CMV-seronegative.

The rearrangement joins TRBV7-9 to TRBJ1-1; D gene ambiguous. The V and J ends lost 0 bases and 7 bases respectively, with 9 bases between them. The CDR3 length is 13 residues. The germline CDR1 and CDR2 sequences are SEHNR and FQNEAQ (reference sequence). The CDR3 spells CASSLAGAGEAFF. CDR3 DNA sequence: TGTGCCAGCAGCTTAGCGGGCGCAGGTGAAGCTTTCTTT.

The chain uses TRBV27 and TRBJ2-5, with a tentative D call TRBD1 (5 bases). From germline, CDR1 is MNHEY and CDR2 SMNVEV (reference sequence). CDR3 length equals 13 residues. Trimming removed 10 bases at V and 0 bases at J, with 12 bases between. This CDR3 reads CATQAQNQETQYF. Here the CDR3 DNA reads TGTGCCACACAGGCCCAAAACCAAGAGACCCAGTACTTC.

The chain carries TRBV5-1 and TRBJ1-2; D perhaps matches TRBD1 (6 bases). The CDR3 has 13 amino acids. Germline CDR1 SGHRS, CDR2 YFSETQ. Trimming removed 0 bases at V and 8 bases at J, with 11 bases between. The CDR3 region has the DNA TGCGCCAGCAGCTTGGGGACAGTAGGAGGCTACACCTTC. This encodes CASSLGTVGGYTF.

J is TRBJ2-1 and V is TRBV27; 10 bases match TRBD2. CDR1 is MNHEY and CDR2 is SMNVEV in the germline V gene (reference sequence). This CDR3 comprises 20 residues. With 5 bases clipped from V and 6 bases from J, the junction kept 22 bases outside the gene matches. The DNA of the CDR3 is TGTGCCAGCAGTCCAATCCATCCATCTGTAGCGGGAGGTTTCCCCAATGAGCAGTTCTTC. Protein sequence: CASSPIHPSVAGGFPNEQFF.

The chain carries TRBV5-4 and TRBJ1-2; the match to TRBD1 covers 8 bases. Germline assignment: CDR1 SGHNT and CDR2 YYREEE (reference sequence). After removal of 3 bases from V and 4 bases from J, the junction contained 2 bases not matched to a gene. The length of the CDR3 is 13 residues. This CDR3 reads CASSSGQVYGYTF. The CDR3 DNA reads TGTGCCAGCAGCTCGGGACAGGTCTATGGCTACACCTTC. Full variable domain (rest looked up from reference TRBV5-4 and TRBJ1-2): ETGVTQSPTHLIKTRGQQVTLRCSSQSGHNTVSWYQQALGQGPQFIFQYYREEENGRGNFPPRFSGLQFPNYSSELNVNALELDDSALYLCASSSGQVYGYTFGSGTRLTVV.

The chain uses TRBV19 and TRBJ1-5; perhaps TRBD1 as D (5 bases). The V end was cut by 7 bases, the J end by 1 base, with 8 bases between. The CDR3 length is 13 residues. CDR1 and CDR2 (germline): LNHDA, SQIVND (reference sequence). Here the CDR3 DNA reads TGTGCCAGTAAACGACAGAGCAATCAGCCCCAGCATTTT. This codes for CASKRQSNQPQHF.

The chain couples TRBV18 to TRBJ1-2; 7 bases agree with TRBD1. V gave up 0 bases and J gave up 1 base; unmatched junction bases: 8. Germline V CDR1 and CDR2: KGHSH, LQKENI. The CDR3 is 17 amino acids. CDR3 coding DNA: TGTGCCAGCTCACCACCGGGGACAGCGACTCTTAACTATGGCTACACCTTC. Residues: CASSPPGTATLNYGYTF. Drawing the rest from reference TRBV18 and TRBJ1-2, the complete variable domain is NAGVMQNPRHLVRRRGQEARLRCSPMKGHSHVYWYRQLPEEGLKFMVYLQKENIIDESGMPKERFSAEFPKEGPSILRIQQVVRGDSAAYFCASSPPGTATLNYGYTFGSGTRLTVV.

Turning to this clone: At one boundary the junction diverges from the germline segment, which might be a read error. The chain carries TRBV7-9 and TRBJ2-1; a weak D match, TRBD2 (6 bases). This CDR3 is built from 12 residues. Germline CDR1 SEHNR, CDR2 FQNEAQ (reference sequence). Written as DNA, the CDR3 is TGTGCCAGCACCTTAGGGCGGGGTGAGCAGTTCTTC. This sequence encodes CASTLGRGEQFF.

The chain is built from TRBV30 and TRBJ1-2; TRBD1 might be the D (5 bases). CDR1 and CDR2 (germline): GTSNPN, SVGIG (reference sequence). This CDR3 has 14 residues. The V and J ends lost 1 base and 1 base respectively, with 10 bases between them. In DNA, the CDR3 is TGTGCCTGGAGTGGGGGGGGAGGTAACTATGGCTACACCTTC. It encodes CAWSGGGGNYGYTF.

The gene calls are TRBV7-9 and TRBJ2-5; TRBD1 is a possible D gene (6 bases). The CDR3 runs to 14 residues. The V end was cut by 6 bases, the J end by 1 base, with 12 bases between. Per the germline V gene, CDR1 is SEHNR and CDR2 is FQNEAQ (reference sequence). The CDR3 loop reads CASSIKQGQETQYF. CDR3 coding DNA: TGTGCCAGCAGTATAAAACAGGGCCAAGAGACCCAGTACTTC.

This rearrangement joins TRBV10-3 to TRBJ1-2, with D maybe TRBD1 (6 bases). Germline CDR1 reads ENHRY; CDR2 reads SYGVKD. V was shortened by 0 bases and J by 3 bases, with 17 bases between the two germline ends. The CDR3 length is 17 residues. CDR3 sequence (DNA): TGTGCCATCAGTGAGTCGGGGGCGAGGGGAGGGGACTATGGCTACACCTTC. Residues: CAISESGARGGDYGYTF.

V is TRBV2 and J is TRBJ1-2; D remains ambiguous. V lost 6 bases and J 1 base, leaving 15 bases between the germline ends. The CDR3 sequence is 15 residues long. Germline-derived CDR1 and CDR2 are SNHLY and FYNNEI. CDR3 bases: TGTGCCAGCAGGGTAGAGCGGAATAATAACTATGGCTACACCTTC. Translation: CASRVERNNNYGYTF.

The V call is TRBV15, the J call TRBJ1-1, with no clear D. Germline-derived CDR1 and CDR2 are LNHNV and YYDKDF (reference sequence). The CDR3 extends over 15 amino acids. Trimming took off 3 bases at V and 2 bases at J, with 13 bases between the two ends. In DNA, the CDR3 is TGTGCCACCAGCAGGTCTAGGCAGCCCAACACTGAAGCTTTCTTT. Its translation is CATSRSRQPNTEAFF.

The chain employs TRBV5-8 and TRBJ2-5, with D tentatively TRBD2 (5 bases). V was trimmed by 0 bases and J by 2 bases, leaving 14 bases between them. The CDR3 extends over 16 amino acids. Germline V gene data show CDR1 as SGHTS and CDR2 as YDEGEE. The CDR3 region is CASSLVSWTRQETQYF. Written as DNA, the CDR3 is TGTGCCAGCAGCTTGGTCTCCTGGACTCGTCAAGAGACCCAGTACTTC.

The V and J genes are TRBV18 and TRBJ2-6; 7 positions agree with TRBD1. CDR3 length: 18 residues. Trimming at V came to 1 base and at J to 1 base, leaving 7 bases not matched to a gene. Germline V CDR1 and CDR2: KGHSH, LQKENI. DNA of the CDR3: TGTGCCAGCTCACCACGGGGACAGATAGGGTCTGGGGCCAACGTCCTGACTTTC. Translation: CASSPRGQIGSGANVLTF.